The entry below describes one T cell receptor beta chain. This sample stems from a study of CD8 T cells in Susac syndrome. RNA, at about 0.45 to 1 ug, was reverse transcribed with random hexamers. Amplification of TCR beta CDR3 was carried out by immunoSEQ multiplex PCR, which covered 54 Vbeta and 13 Jbeta segments. In TCRdb, the immunoSEQ multiplex PCR reads were re-called with MiXCR into one record per CDR3 protein. Here the sample spans 250,000 to 300,000 distinct CDR3 sequences, roughly 81% being singletons. The ends were cut back, 4 bases at V and 7 bases at J, with 14 bases in the middle. The CDR3 spans 13 residues. Germline lookup yields CDR1 SQVTM and CDR2 ANQGSEA.

The V gene is TRBV29-1, the J gene TRBJ2-1; D remains ambiguous. The clonotype originates from a human donor with multiple sclerosis. The specimen was CD8+ T cells from PBMCs. CDR3 residues: CSVALSLGNEQFF. The CDR3 DNA reads as TGCAGCGTTGCCCTTTCCCTCGGGAATGAGCAGTTCTTC.